The 8 T cell receptor beta chains below all came from one sample that was sequenced in a study of blood T cell repertoires in COVID-19. The assay was immunoSEQ multiplex PCR, and TCRdb's table has in-frame clones only and misses some. This table has about 280,000 clones, over 80% appearing once. Sequenced: PBMCs or T cells enriched from blood (not recorded which). Receptors were obtained from a woman in her thirties with acute COVID-19.

The gene calls are TRBV19 and TRBJ2-1; 7 bases map to TRBD1. This CDR3 is 18 amino acids long. Trimming at V came to 4 bases and at J to 0 bases, leaving 12 bases not matched to a gene. Germline V gene sequence: CDR1 LNHDA, CDR2 SQIVND (reference sequence). The CDR3 DNA reads TGTGCCAGTAGTAGGGGACAGTACCAATTTAGCTCCTACAATGAGCAGTTCTTC. Encoded protein: CASSRGQYQFSSYNEQFF. Variable domain in full (rest from reference TRBV19 and TRBJ2-1): DGGITQSPKYLFRKEGQNVTLSCEQNLNHDAMYWYRQDPGQGLRLIYYSQIVNDFQKGDIAEGYSVSREKKESFPLTVTSAQKNPTAFYLCASSRGQYQFSSYNEQFFGPGTRLTVL.

The rearrangement joins TRBV28 to TRBJ2-3; no clear D gene. The germline V gene has CDR1 MDHEN and CDR2 SYDVKM. CDR3 length equals 16 residues. V was trimmed by 6 bases and J by 0 bases, leaving 16 bases between them. The DNA of the CDR3 is TGTGCCAGCAGCTTCGTAAGCTTTTCTAGCACAGATACGCAGTATTTT. It encodes CASSFVSFSSTDTQYF.

This chain uses TRBV27 with TRBJ2-3; 10 bases align to TRBD2. Germline V lookup: CDR1 MNHEY, CDR2 SMNVEV (reference sequence). This CDR3 is 16 amino acids long. Unmatched junction bases numbered 7, after V lost 5 bases and J lost 2 bases. Written as DNA, the CDR3 is TGTGCCAGCAGTAAAGGACTAGCGGAGATCACAGATACGCAGTATTTT. It codes for CASSKGLAEITDTQYF.

Here the CDR3 reads CSVAQDSTDTQYF. CDR3 nucleotide sequence: TGCAGCGTTGCCCAGGACTCCACAGATACGCAGTATTTT. The V gene is TRBV29-1, the J gene TRBJ2-3; possible D gene TRBD2, 5 bases. The V end was cut by 4 bases, the J end by 2 bases, with 10 bases between. The CDR3 spans 13 residues. Germline CDR1 and CDR2: SQVTM and ANQGSEA.

A word on this clone: A junction boundary mismatches the germline segment, possibly from a read error. The chain joins TRBV30 to TRBJ2-1, with 9 bases matching TRBD1. The CDR3 is 12 amino acids. Germline assignment: CDR1 GTSNPN and CDR2 SVGIG (reference sequence). CDR3 protein: CAWSVQGAIHIF. The CDR3 bases are TGTGCCTGGAGTGTACAGGGGGCTATCCACATCTTC. The full variable domain, in which reference TRBV30 and TRBJ2-1 provide the parts outside the CDR3, is SQTIHQWPATLVQPVGSPLSLECTVEGTSNPNLYWYRQAAGRGLQLLFYSVGIGQISSEVPQNLSASRPQDRQFILSSKKLLLSDSGFYLCAWSVQGAIHIFGPGTRLTVL.

This clone has only one observation. V usage is TRBV7-9 and J usage is TRBJ1-5, with 7 bases lining up with TRBD1. The germline V gene has CDR1 SEHNR and CDR2 FQNEAQ (reference sequence). V trimming: 5 bases; J trimming: 0 bases; junction bases outside the gene matches: 1. The CDR3 is 14 amino acids. DNA of the CDR3: TGTGCCAGCAGCGACAGGGATAGCAATCAGCCCCAGCATTTT. Translated: CASSDRDSNQPQHF.

The chain combines TRBV2 with TRBJ2-7, with D possibly TRBD2 on 7 matching bases. The V end was cut by 4 bases, the J end by 4 bases, with 23 bases between. The germline gives CDR1 SNHLY, CDR2 FYNNEI. CDR3 length: 17 residues. For the CDR3, the DNA is TGTGCCAGCAGTGCAGAGCCAGCCGGGGGGCTACTATACGAGCAGTACTTC. It translates to CASSAEPAGGLLYEQYF. The whole variable domain, filled in from reference TRBV2 and TRBJ2-7, reads EPEVTQTPSHQVTQMGQEVILRCVPISNHLYFYWYRQILGQKVEFLVSFYNNEISEKSEIFDDQFSVERPDGSNFTLKIRSTKLEDSAMYFCASSAEPAGGLLYEQYFGPGTRLTVT.

V is TRBV11-2 and J is TRBJ2-2; TRBD1 agrees at 8 bases. In germline, CDR1 is SGHAT, CDR2 FQNNGV. This CDR3 comprises 15 residues. Trimming cost V 5 bases and J 1 base; bases outside gene matches: 3. CDR3 nucleotides: TGTGCCAGCAGCCCCGGACAGGGGAACACCGGGGAGCTGTTTTTT. Its protein product is CASSPGQGNTGELFF.